Presented here are 8 T cell receptor beta chains from one specimen sequenced in a study of response to subunit inactivated influenza vaccine. Via MiXCR, TCRdb re-called the RT-PCR reads, giving one row per CDR3 protein. Of some 550,000 distinct CDR3 sequences in the sample, roughly 23% were seen once. The sample was also reused in another study, on T cells expressing NK-cell markers. Per that paper: Synthesis of TCR beta cDNA relied on 5'RACE template switching carrying UMIs.

The sequenced sample was CD4+ T cells sorted from PBMCs, obtained roughly 12 days after vaccination. These receptors were collected from a man between 45 and 60 years old who received an inactivated influenza vaccine.

In this sample, this clonotype turned up many times. CDR3 sequence (DNA): TGTGCCAGCAGTTCCCGGCGGGGAACCTACGAGCAGTACTTC. Protein sequence: CASSSRRGTYEQYF. The V gene is TRBV6-2 or TRBV6-3, the J gene TRBJ2-7, with D possibly TRBD2 on 6 matching bases. Trimming shortened V by 4 bases and J by 2 bases, and 12 bases separated the two germline ends. The CDR3 loop spans 14 amino acids. Per germline, CDR1 MNHEY and CDR2 SVGEGT.

In its sample, this clonotype was seen a few times. This chain uses TRBV20-1 with TRBJ2-1, with TRBD2 matching 9 bases. The trim removed 1 base at V and 7 bases at J, leaving 5 bases unmatched. Germline V gene data show CDR1 as DFQATT and CDR2 as SNEGSKA (reference sequence). The CDR3 contains 14 residues. The CDR3 DNA follows: TGCAGTGCTAGAGCCGGGACTAGCAGGAATGAGCAGTTCTTC. Residues: CSARAGTSRNEQFF.

At least ten counts were recorded for this clonotype. The chain uses TRBV9 and TRBJ2-1, with D unclear. Trimming shortened V by 0 bases and J by 0 bases, and 10 bases separated the two germline ends. The CDR3 has 16 amino acids. Germline CDR1 SGDLS, CDR2 YYNGEE. The CDR3 loop is CASSVVARGSYNEQFF. The CDR3 region has the DNA TGTGCCAGCAGCGTAGTCGCCCGCGGCTCCTACAATGAGCAGTTCTTC.

This clonotype has only a few counts. This sequence joins TRBV6-1 and TRBJ1-3; no reliable D call. CDR1 and CDR2 from the germline V gene are MNHNS and SASEGT. CDR3 length: 15 residues. V lost 4 bases and J lost 0, with 10 bases in between. Written as DNA, the CDR3 is TGTGCCAGCAGTGTGGAACGGGACTCTGGAAACACCATATATTTT. Residues: CASSVERDSGNTIYF.

The V gene is TRBV3-1, the J gene TRBJ2-7, with a weak D call TRBD1 (5 bases). Trimming pared 5 bases from V and 4 bases from J, leaving 15 bases between. The CDR3 runs 14 residues. The germline gives CDR1 LGHDT, CDR2 YNNKEL (reference sequence). CDR3 region: CASSSPGRGYEQYF. CDR3 in DNA: TGTGCCAGCAGCTCACCCGGTAGGGGTTACGAGCAGTACTTC.

This clonotype has just a few counts. The chain links TRBV11-2 to TRBJ1-3; D gene unclear. Trimming stripped 3 bases from V and 0 bases from J, with 12 bases between. Germline CDR1 SGHAT, CDR2 FQNNGV. The CDR3 loop spans 16 amino acids. This CDR3 is CASSFQVSNSGNTIYF. The CDR3, as DNA: TGTGCCAGCAGCTTTCAGGTCTCGAACTCTGGAAACACCATATATTTT.

The chain uses TRBV3-1 and TRBJ2-5, with a weak D call TRBD2 (6 bases). Germline CDR1 and CDR2: LGHDT and YNNKEL (reference sequence). The CDR3 spans 16 residues. Between the trimmed V and J ends, which lost 0 bases and 7 bases, there was a span of 18 bases. Here the CDR3 DNA reads TGTGCCAGCAGCCAAGAAGGTCGGGGGATTTATGGGACCCAGTACTTC. It translates to CASSQEGRGIYGTQYF.

This rearrangement joins TRBV4-1 to TRBJ1-4, with no clear D. The V gene's germline CDR1 is MGHRA and CDR2 YSYEKL. This CDR3 comprises 13 residues. V was shortened by 3 bases and J by 5 bases, with 7 bases between the two germline ends. This CDR3 reads CASSQALNEKLFF. DNA for the CDR3: TGCGCCAGCAGCCAGGCCTTAAATGAAAAACTGTTTTTT.